The present T cell receptor beta chain was sequenced within a study of response to subunit inactivated influenza vaccine. Study findings and constraints: The study's authors posited that every seasonal influenza vaccination enlists few new T cells.

TCRdb used MiXCR to reprocess the RT-PCR reads, holding one entry per CDR3 protein. The sample consists of about 190,000 distinct CDR3 sequences, around 15% of them appearing once. Per the germline V gene, CDR1 is SNHLY and CDR2 is FYNNEI. V was cut by 6 bases and J by 3 bases, with 18 bases left in between. The CDR3 totals 15 residues. Worth noting for this clonotype: The antigen is not known.

Sequencing used CD8+ T cells sorted from PBMCs, obtained about 5 days after vaccination. The TCR comes from a man aged 50-59 years who received an inactivated influenza vaccine. The rearrangement links TRBV2 to TRBJ2-7; unclear D gene. The CDR3 nucleotides read TGTGCCAGCAGCGACTTCGGTGGTGGCCTCTACGAGCAGTACTTC. Protein: CASSDFGGGLYEQYF. The entire variable domain, with the rest obtained from reference TRBV2 and TRBJ2-7, is as follows: EPEVTQTPSHQVTQMGQEVILRCVPISNHLYFYWYRQILGQKVEFLVSFYNNEISEKSEIFDDQFSVERPDGSNFTLKIRSTKLEDSAMYFCASSDFGGGLYEQYFGPGTRLTVT.